This T cell receptor beta chain was retrieved from a study of blood T cell repertoires in COVID-19. Study in general: The samples span acute and convalescent COVID-19 from the United States, Italy and Spain. PBMCs, B-cell-depleted T cells, or T cells provided the cDNA or gDNA that made up the material.

Followed longitudinally, the Seattle patients had been enrolled during active infection. In the authors' methods: Amplification of reference gene primers provided the estimated nucleated cell counts. Here immunoSEQ multiplex PCR was the method, and the copy in TCRdb shows in-frame clones only, minus some. D and trimming come from the DNA, and the V and J calls and clone size come from that table. The table lists 65,000 to 90,000 clones, 70% to 90% of them singletons, with approximately 5.8% in the top ten. This clone was seen once. Trimming removed 3 bases from V and 0 bases from J; junction bases left unmatched: 6. Germline V CDR1 and CDR2: MGHRA, YSYEKL. This CDR3 region has 17 residues.

Sequencing was performed on peripheral blood. This receptor was identified in an elderly man with COVID-19, enrolled during active disease. The rearrangement uses TRBV4-1 and TRBJ1-4; 8 nucleotides line up with TRBD1. The CDR3 bases are TGCGCCAGCAGCCACCCAAGGGGACAGGCAACTAATGAAAAACTGTTTTTT. Translated, it gives CASSHPRGQATNEKLFF.